These 15 T cell receptor beta chains were all obtained from the same sample, sequenced in a study of vaccination and CD4 T cells after COVID-19. The Oncomine TCR Beta short-read assay was applied to DNA of cultured CD4+ T cells. TCRdb re-called the PCR reads with MiXCR, one entry per CDR3 protein. The table lists about 7,000 distinct CDR3 sequences, roughly 30% of them singletons, with about 24% in the top ten. As for treatment: roughly 10-day PBMC culture with coronavirus spike peptide pools or control peptides (ViraFEST assay). The unexposed donor's CD4+ T cells were collected before the COVID-19 pandemic (2011-2018). Their specific antigens are unknown. The sequenced sample was CD4+ T cells from blood, cultured in vitro. Receptor source: a human donor in good health.

CDR3 DNA: TGTGCCAGCAGTGGAAGCGGGGGAGAGACCCAGTACTTC. It yields the protein CASSGSGGETQYF. This rearrangement joins TRBV6-1 to TRBJ2-5, with 8 bases identical to TRBD2. V gave up 4 bases and J gave up 4 bases; unmatched junction bases: 2. The CDR3 covers 13 residues. The germline CDR1 and CDR2 sequences are MNHNS and SASEGT.

The chain joins TRBV19 to TRBJ1-6, with D tentatively TRBD1 (5 bases). V gave up 0 bases and J gave up 8 bases, with 11 bases separating them. Germline V lookup: CDR1 LNHDA, CDR2 SQIVND (reference sequence). This CDR3 region has 15 residues. CDR3 region: CASSIEERDYSPLHF. In nucleotides, the CDR3 is TGTGCCAGTAGTATAGAGGAACGGGACTATTCACCCCTCCACTTT.

The chain links TRBV29-1 to TRBJ2-5, with 8 positions matching TRBD1. CDR1 is SQVTM, CDR2 ANQGSEA, per germline. Trimming cost V 6 bases and J 0 bases; bases outside gene matches: 12. The CDR3 has 16 amino acids. Here the CDR3 reads CSVSTRDRYNQETQYF. In nucleotides, the CDR3 is TGCAGCGTCTCCACGAGGGACAGGTACAACCAAGAGACCCAGTACTTC.

This clonotype was counted only a few times. The rearrangement links TRBV6-1 to TRBJ2-7; 8 positions agree with TRBD1. Germline CDR1 is MNHNS and CDR2 is SASEGT. The junction had 10 bases not matched to a gene; V was cut back by 6 bases and J by 6 bases. This CDR3 contains 14 residues. Here the CDR3 reads CASSDLQGAGEQYF. The CDR3 DNA reads as TGTGCCAGCAGCGACCTGCAGGGGGCGGGCGAGCAGTACTTC.

This clonotype showed up just a few times. The rearrangement joins TRBV6-1 to TRBJ1-1; a possible D gene is TRBD1 (5 bases). V lost 5 bases to trimming and J lost 4 bases, with 11 bases between them. Looked up from germline, CDR1 is MNHNS and CDR2 is SASEGT. The CDR3 extends over 13 amino acids. CDR3 loop: CASSQGFSTEAFF. CDR3 nucleotides: TGTGCCAGCAGTCAGGGTTTTTCCACTGAAGCTTTCTTT.

This clonotype occurred a few times. The genes are TRBV27 and TRBJ2-3; tentative D call: TRBD1 (6 bases). This CDR3 spans 15 amino acids. V gave up 3 bases and J gave up 7 bases, with 17 bases separating them. Germline values: CDR1 MNHEY, CDR2 SMNVEV (reference sequence). The CDR3 DNA is TGTGCCAGCAGTTTGATTGAAGCAGGGGCACATACGCAGTATTTT. Amino acid sequence: CASSLIEAGAHTQYF.

The rearrangement uses TRBV6-5 and TRBJ1-5; 12 bases agree with TRBD1. Losses at the gene ends were 2 bases for V and 7 bases for J; bases not matched to a gene: 6. The CDR3 runs 16 residues. Germline V gene data show CDR1 as MNHEY and CDR2 as SVGAGI. CDR3 DNA sequence: TGTGCCAGCAGTTACCAGGGACAGGGGGCAGGACAGCCCCAGCATTTT. Protein sequence: CASSYQGQGAGQPQHF.

This clonotype was counted a few times. Written as DNA, the CDR3 is TGTGCCAGCAGTTACTCAGAGAGAGTCTATGGCTACACCTTC. Protein product: CASSYSERVYGYTF. This sequence joins TRBV6-5 and TRBJ1-2; D unresolved. Germline CDR1 reads MNHEY; CDR2 reads SVGAGI. Trimming stripped 0 bases from V and 4 bases from J, with 9 bases between. The CDR3 loop spans 14 amino acids.

The V gene is TRBV20-1, the J gene TRBJ1-2; a weak D match, TRBD1 (5 bases). V gave up 0 bases and J gave up 4 bases, with 12 bases separating them. Per the germline V gene, CDR1 is DFQATT and CDR2 is SNEGSKA (reference sequence). CDR3 length equals 14 residues. The CDR3 region is CSARDQGRIYGYTF. The DNA of the CDR3 is TGCAGTGCTAGAGATCAGGGACGGATCTATGGCTACACCTTC.

The chain combines TRBV6-2 or TRBV6-3 with TRBJ2-7; no clear D. V was shortened by 6 bases and J by 3 bases, with 18 bases between the two germline ends. Germline V gives CDR1 MNHEY, CDR2 SVGEGT. The CDR3 extends over 15 amino acids. As DNA, the CDR3 is TGTGCCAGCAGCGTGGACGCCCGTTGGAACTACGAGCAGTACTTC. This translates into CASSVDARWNYEQYF.

The chain uses TRBV5-8 and TRBJ1-1; D is uncertain. Germline V gives CDR1 SGHTS, CDR2 YDEGEE. The CDR3 has 11 amino acids. Deletions cut 3 bases from V and 4 bases from J, with 4 bases between. CDR3: CASSWITEAFF. The CDR3 bases are TGTGCCAGCAGCTGGATCACTGAAGCTTTCTTT.

The genes are TRBV29-1 and TRBJ2-1; TRBD1 is a possible D gene (5 bases). V lost 3 bases and J lost 0, with 9 bases in between. The germline CDR1 and CDR2 sequences are SQVTM and ANQGSEA. CDR3 size: 14 residues. The CDR3 loop reads CSVEGRGSYNEQFF. Written as DNA, the CDR3 is TGCAGCGTTGAGGGGCGAGGCTCCTACAATGAGCAGTTCTTC.

V and J are TRBV10-1 and TRBJ2-7; 10 bases fit TRBD2. Germline CDR1 WNHNN, CDR2 SYGVQD (reference sequence). CDR3 length: 16 amino acids. J lost 3 bases, V lost 6 bases, and 11 bases had no gene match. The CDR3 nucleotides are TGCGCCAGCAGCCCTTCTGGTAGCGGGGGGATCTACGAGCAGTACTTC. It encodes CASSPSGSGGIYEQYF.

This rearrangement joins TRBV30 to TRBJ1-1; weak D call: TRBD1 (6 bases). The germline V and J ends were trimmed by 4 bases and 3 bases, with 12 bases remaining between them. Looked up from germline, CDR1 is GTSNPN and CDR2 is SVGIG (reference sequence). CDR3 length: 13 amino acids. DNA for the CDR3: TGTGCCTGGACAGGGGACGCATACACTGAAGCTTTCTTT. Encoded protein: CAWTGDAYTEAFF.

The genes are TRBV7-8 and TRBJ1-2; no definite D call. The CDR3 contains 15 residues. Germline CDR1 reads SGHVS; CDR2 reads FQNEAQ. V was cut by 2 bases and J by 0 bases, with 10 bases left in between. The DNA of the CDR3 is TGTGCCAGCAGCTTACAGCCCTCAGCTAACTATGGCTACACCTTC. It specifies CASSLQPSANYGYTF.